This note documents a single T cell receptor (beta chain) sequence. Its antigen is not identified. Germline CDR1 reads DFQATT; CDR2 reads SNEGSKA (reference sequence). The CDR3 spans 14 residues. V was trimmed by 6 bases and J by 2 bases, leaving 14 bases between them. TCRdb reanalysed the reads using MiXCR and keeps one entry per CDR3 protein. The sample lists over 9,000 distinct CDR3 sequences, roughly 20% occurring once. This sample stems from a study of liver allograft versus peripheral blood T cells. For the study at large: What was compared were the T cell receptor repertoires in transplanted livers and those in the peripheral blood of recipients. Study-wide results and caveats: It was reported that the T cell receptor repertoires found inside liver allografts differed from those that were detected in peripheral blood.

The clonotype comes from a human patient who had a liver transplant. Some T cells may be transferred from the graft donor. V gene TRBV20-1 combines with J gene TRBJ1-5; D uncertain. CDR3 amino acids: CSALDPTGNQPQHF. In nucleotides, the CDR3 is TGCAGTGCCCTTGACCCGACGGGCAATCAGCCCCAGCATTTT.